The present T cell receptor beta chain was sequenced within a study of blood T cell repertoires in COVID-19. In the study overall: From T cells, B-cell-depleted T cells, or PBMCs came the material, which was cDNA or gDNA.

Profiling relied on immunoSEQ multiplex PCR, and the TCRdb table lists in-frame clones only, not all of them. The table has about 40,000 clones, about 87% seen once. In this sample, this clone turned up a few times. CDR1 is GTSNPN and CDR2 is SVGIG in the germline V gene (reference sequence). Unmatched junction bases numbered 6, after V lost 4 bases and J lost 4 bases. The CDR3 has 14 residues. The sequence was obtained from a woman aged 70 to 79 with acute or convalescent COVID-19. Input material: peripheral blood. The rearrangement links TRBV30 to TRBJ2-5; 10 nucleotides line up with TRBD1. The CDR3 bases are TGTGCCTGGATGACCGGGACAGGGGCAGAGACCCAGTACTTC. As protein: CAWMTGTGAETQYF.